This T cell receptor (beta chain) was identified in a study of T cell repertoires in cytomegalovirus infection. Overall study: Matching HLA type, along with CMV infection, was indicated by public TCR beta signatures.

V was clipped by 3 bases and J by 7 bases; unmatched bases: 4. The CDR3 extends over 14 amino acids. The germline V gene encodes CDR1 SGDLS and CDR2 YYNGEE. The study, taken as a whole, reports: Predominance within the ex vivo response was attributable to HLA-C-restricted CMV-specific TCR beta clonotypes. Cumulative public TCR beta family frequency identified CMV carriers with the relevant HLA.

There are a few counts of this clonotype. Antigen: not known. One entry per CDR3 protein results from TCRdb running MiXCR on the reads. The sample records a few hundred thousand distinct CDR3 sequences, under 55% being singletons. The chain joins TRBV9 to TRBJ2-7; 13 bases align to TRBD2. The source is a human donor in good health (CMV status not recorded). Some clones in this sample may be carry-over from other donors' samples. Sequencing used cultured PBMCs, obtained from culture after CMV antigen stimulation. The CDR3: CASSAGLAGVEQYF. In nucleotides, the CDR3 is TGTGCCAGCAGCGCAGGACTAGCGGGAGTGGAGCAGTACTTC.